The entry that follows covers one TCR beta chain sequence. Its antigen is unknown. No base-level quality is on record; no much larger clone is a single base apart. The intended sense of this specimen's time point label: cycle 4 day 1 (C4D1), after 5 to 7 weeks of nivolumab. Relapse after autologous stem cell transplantation had occurred in all trial patients, and cohorts A, B and C were distinguished by prior brentuximab vedotin exposure. Using a Miltenyi CD4+ T cell isolation kit, CD4+ T cells were purified from thawed PBMCs through magnetic negative selection. The trial cohort included 50 to 70 patients with relapsed/refractory classical Hodgkin lymphoma, and each patient had a best overall response of complete response, partial response or progressive disease. Trial patients were treated with single-agent nivolumab in the multi-cohort phase II CheckMate 205 trial. An independent review committee assessed best overall response using the 2007 International Working Group response criteria. PBMCs from the trial were collected at three points: immediately before nivolumab initiation (C1D1), and during therapy at cycle 2 day 1 and cycle 4 day 1. Peripheral blood was collected in 8 mL Vacutainer Cell Preparation Tubes, from which PBMCs were isolated by centrifugation and then cryopreserved. Purified CD4+ and CD8+ fractions were prepared only for cases with an additional available PBMC sample. Magnetically labelled cells were removed on LS columns in a quadroMACS separator, and the flow-through was retained as the purified fraction.

The data stem from a study of PD-1 blockade in classical Hodgkin lymphoma (dated by TCRdb to the early 2020s). About the study as a whole: Nivolumab dosing was 3 mg/kg intravenously every 2 weeks, continuing until either disease progression or unacceptable toxicity. The study used CyTOF and TCR beta sequencing to define a peripheral blood immune signature of response to PD-1 blockade in classical Hodgkin lymphoma. Overall study outcomes, separate from this receptor: The study was restricted to a single clinical trial cohort, and the causes of repertoire differences, possibly disease activity or prior therapy, were left undefined. Baseline TCR diversity was reported to be lower in newly diagnosed patients than in healthy donors, and even lower in relapsed/refractory patients. A significant rise by C4D1 was seen in CD4+ but not CD8+ TCR diversity (p=0.0027 vs p=0.16), with the rise being most apparent in complete responders (p=0.02). Patients starting nivolumab less than 1 year after ASCT had lower diversity and were excluded from later analyses to avoid confounding by immune reconstitution. Trial patients achieving complete response had baseline diversity similar to newly diagnosed patients, whereas partial responders and progressors had significantly lower diversity.

Genomic DNA was isolated using the Qiagen DNeasy kit from unsorted PBMCs as well as from negatively selected CD4+ and CD8+ fractions. TCR beta CDR3 regions were amplified by immunoSEQ multiplex PCR using primers annealing to V and J segments. A synthetic immune receptor repertoire was used to minimize amplification bias, and remaining bias was computationally removed after sequencing. The authors processed their data as follows. Custom Python scripts were used to quantify repertoire diversity as the Shannon entropy index. Unsorted, CD4+ and CD8+ repertoires were analyzed separately, except for combined analyses in which CD4+ and CD8+ sequences were merged in silico. Clonal expansion was defined as a frequency increase of at least 2-fold after treatment compared with C1D1, and clones undetected at baseline were assigned a pseudocount of 0.5. Clones with 0 or 1 copy at C1D1 were defined as singleton clones, while clones with 2 or more copies were defined as non-singleton clones. Clones expanded in unsorted samples were labelled as CD4+, CD8+ or unknown by matching protein sequences in sorted samples from the same patient. Diversity changes from C1D1 to C4D1 were tested in paired samples using Wilcoxon tests. The clones in this table, taken by TCRdb from immuneACCESS, are in-frame only. Not every clone is retained; where verified, under half of the shortfall comes from an unresolved V gene, and the cause of the rest is unknown. V, J and clone size derive from that table, while D and trimming were established from the DNA sequence. The sample has more than 15,000 clones on record, roughly 79% of them singletons. The ten biggest clones cover 1.5% to 2% of the sample.

Its CDR3 holds 13 amino acids, cysteine through phenylalanine. The kept DNA is CDR3 alone, 39 bases in frame from the first base. The junction shows trimming of 3 bases on V and 1 base on J, plus 3 bases between the germline ends. According to the germline V gene, CDR1 reads MGHDK and CDR2 reads SYGVNS. Here the sequenced sample was CD4+ T cells from blood, taken before the fourth cycle of nivolumab. The chain links TRBV25-1 with TRBJ2-2; there is no confident call for the D gene. The sequence was obtained from a human donor with classical Hodgkin lymphoma. The nucleotides are TGTGCCAGCAGTGACAGGAACACCGGGGAGCTGTTTTTT. Its protein is CASSDRNTGELFF.